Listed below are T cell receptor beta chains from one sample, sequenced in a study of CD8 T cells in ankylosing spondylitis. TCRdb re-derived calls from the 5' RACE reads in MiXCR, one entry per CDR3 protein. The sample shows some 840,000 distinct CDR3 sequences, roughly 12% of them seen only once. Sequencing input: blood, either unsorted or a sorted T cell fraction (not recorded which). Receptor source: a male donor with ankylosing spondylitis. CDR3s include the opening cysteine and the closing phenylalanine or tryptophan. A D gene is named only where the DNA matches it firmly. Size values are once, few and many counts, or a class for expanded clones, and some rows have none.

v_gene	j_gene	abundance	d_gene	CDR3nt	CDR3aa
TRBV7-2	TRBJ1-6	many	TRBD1	TGTGCCAGCAGACCGACAGGGACCTATAATTCACCCCTCCACTTT	CASRPTGTYNSPLHF
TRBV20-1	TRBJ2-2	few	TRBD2	TGCAGTGCTAGGGCGGGAGTGAGCAACACCGGGGAGCTGTTTTTT	CSARAGVSNTGELFF
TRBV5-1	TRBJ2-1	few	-	TGCGCCAGCTCCAGGGGTAGTAGGGGCAATGAGCAGTTCTTC	CASSRGSRGNEQFF
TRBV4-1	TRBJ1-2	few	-	TGCGCCAGCAGCCGTCTTTTTACACAGGGTGCTACTAACTATGGCTACACCTTC	CASSRLFTQGATNYGYTF
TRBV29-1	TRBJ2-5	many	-	TGCAGCGTTGCGTCAGGCCAAGAGACCCAGTACTTC	CSVASGQETQYF
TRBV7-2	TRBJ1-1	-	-	TGTGCCAGCAGCCCCCTGCACGGGGTTGAAGCTTTCTTT	CASSPLHGVEAFF
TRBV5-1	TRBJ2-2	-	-	TGCGCCAGCAGCTTGGGACGCTGGGAGCTGTTTTTT	CASSLGRWELFF
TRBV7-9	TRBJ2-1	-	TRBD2	TGTGCCAGCAGCACTAGCGGGGGAGTCTCCTACAATGAGCAGTTCTTC	CASSTSGGVSYNEQFF
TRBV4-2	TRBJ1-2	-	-	TGTGCCAGCAGCCAAGACAGGGTCGTTATTGGCTACACCTTC	CASSQDRVVIGYTF
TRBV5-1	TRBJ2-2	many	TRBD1	TGCGCCAGCAGCTTGATGACAGGGGCGGCAGGGGAGCTGTTTTTT	CASSLMTGAAGELFF
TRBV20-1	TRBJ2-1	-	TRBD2	TGCAGTGCGAGGAACGCAGCGGGAGGGGGAAATGAGCAGTTCTTC	CSARNAAGGGNEQFF
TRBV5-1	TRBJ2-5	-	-	TGCGCCAGCAGCTTGGAAGTGGGGGGGACCCAGTACTTC	CASSLEVGGTQYF
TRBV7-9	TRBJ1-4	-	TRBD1	TGTGCCAGCAGCCGTGACAGGGAAGTTTCTGAAAAACTGTTTTTT	CASSRDREVSEKLFF
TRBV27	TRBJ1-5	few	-	TGTGCCAGCAGTTCAGATAATCAGCCCCAGCATTTT	CASSSDNQPQHF
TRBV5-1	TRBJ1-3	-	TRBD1	TGCGCCAGCAGCGGGGGACAGGCGCACTCTGGAAACACCATATATTTT	CASSGGQAHSGNTIYF
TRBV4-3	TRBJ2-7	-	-	TGCGCCAGCAGCCAGTCGAAAGTCTCCTACGAGCAGTACTTC	CASSQSKVSYEQYF
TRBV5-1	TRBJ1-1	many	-	TGCGCCAGCAGCTTGGGGGCGAGCCTCATGAACACTGAAGCTTTCTTT	CASSLGASLMNTEAFF
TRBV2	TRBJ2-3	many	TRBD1	TGTGCCAGCATTGACAGGGGTGATACGCAGTATTTT	CASIDRGDTQYF
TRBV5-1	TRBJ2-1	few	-	TGCGCCAGCAGCCCAGACCACATTAGCTCCTACAATGAGCAGTTCTTC	CASSPDHISSYNEQFF
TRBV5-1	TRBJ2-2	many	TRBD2	TGTGCCAGCAGTCTCACTAGCGGGGTAAACACCGGGGAGCTGTTTTTT	CASSLTSGVNTGELFF